This TCR beta chain was obtained from a study of blood T cell repertoires in COVID-19. The CDR3 extends over 11 amino acids. Germline V CDR1 and CDR2: LNHDA, SQIVND (reference sequence). V was clipped by 6 bases and J by 3 bases, with 5 bases between them. Source study methods: Reference gene primers were amplified, and this amplification served to estimate nucleated cell counts. Here immunoSEQ multiplex PCR was the method, and the copy in TCRdb shows in-frame clones only, minus some. The V and J calls and the clone size are those of that table, but D and trimming were determined from the DNA. The table has around 140,000 clones, about 90% seen once.

V usage is TRBV19 and J usage is TRBJ2-5; D unresolved. The sequenced sample consisted of peripheral blood. This TCR was sampled from a man older than 75 with acute or convalescent COVID-19. The CDR3 spells CASSLEETQYF. CDR3 sequence (DNA): TGTGCCAGTAGCCTAGAAGAGACCCAGTACTTC.